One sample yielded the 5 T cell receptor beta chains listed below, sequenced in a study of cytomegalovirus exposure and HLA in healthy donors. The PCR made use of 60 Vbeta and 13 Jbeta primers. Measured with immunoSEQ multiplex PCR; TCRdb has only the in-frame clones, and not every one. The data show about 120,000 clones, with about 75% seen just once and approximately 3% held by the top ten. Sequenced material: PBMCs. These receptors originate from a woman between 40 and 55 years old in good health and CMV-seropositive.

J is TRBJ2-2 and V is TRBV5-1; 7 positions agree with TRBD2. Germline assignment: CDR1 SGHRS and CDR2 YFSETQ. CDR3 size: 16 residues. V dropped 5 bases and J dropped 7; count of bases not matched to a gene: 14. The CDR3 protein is CASRALAVMGGGELFF. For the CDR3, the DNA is TGCGCCAGCAGGGCCCTAGCGGTTATGGGCGGCGGGGAGCTGTTTTTT.

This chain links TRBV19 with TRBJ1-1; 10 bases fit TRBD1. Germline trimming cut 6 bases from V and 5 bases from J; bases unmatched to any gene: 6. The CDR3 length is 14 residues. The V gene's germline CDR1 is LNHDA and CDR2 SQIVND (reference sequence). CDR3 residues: CASRTDRGRTEAFF. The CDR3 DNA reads TGTGCCAGTAGGACGGACAGGGGGAGGACTGAAGCTTTCTTT.

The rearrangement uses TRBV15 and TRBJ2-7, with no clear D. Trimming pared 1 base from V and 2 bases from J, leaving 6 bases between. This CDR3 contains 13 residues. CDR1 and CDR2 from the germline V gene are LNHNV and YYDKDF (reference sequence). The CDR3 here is CATSRGLAYEQYF. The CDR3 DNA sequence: TGTGCCACCAGCAGAGGCCTAGCCTACGAGCAGTACTTC.

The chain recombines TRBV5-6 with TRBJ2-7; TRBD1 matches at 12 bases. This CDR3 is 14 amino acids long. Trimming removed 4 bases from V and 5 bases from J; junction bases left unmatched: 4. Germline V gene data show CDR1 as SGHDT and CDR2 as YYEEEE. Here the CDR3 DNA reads TGTGCCAGCAGCCGAGGGACAGGGGGCAACGAGCAGTACTTC. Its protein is CASSRGTGGNEQYF.

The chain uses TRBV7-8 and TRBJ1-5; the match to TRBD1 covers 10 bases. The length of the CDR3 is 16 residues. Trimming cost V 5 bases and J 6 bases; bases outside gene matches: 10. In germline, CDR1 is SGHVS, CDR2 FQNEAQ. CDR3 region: CASSREGQGTRQPQHF. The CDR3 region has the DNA TGTGCCAGCAGCCGTGAGGGACAGGGGACGCGTCAGCCCCAGCATTTT.